The 13 T cell receptor beta chains presented below share a single source sample, sequenced in a study of blood T cell repertoires in COVID-19. Profiling relied on immunoSEQ multiplex PCR, and the TCRdb table lists in-frame clones only, not all of them. The table records approximately 60,000 clones, roughly 83% of them present only once. Sample: peripheral blood. The receptors stem from a man aged 65 to 79 with active COVID-19.

This clone was observed once. The chain uses TRBV5-1 and TRBJ2-1, with no clear D. Trimming pared 4 bases from V and 3 bases from J, leaving 14 bases between. The CDR3 has 15 amino acids. Germline assignment: CDR1 SGHRS and CDR2 YFSETQ. The CDR3 spells CASSPDGLFYNEQFF. The CDR3 DNA sequence: TGCGCCAGCAGCCCCGATGGGCTATTCTACAATGAGCAGTTCTTC.

J is TRBJ2-3 and V is TRBV24-1; a weak D match, TRBD2 (5 bases). V gave up 1 base and J gave up 5 bases, with 6 bases separating them. There are 13 residues in the CDR3. CDR1 and CDR2 from the germline V gene are KGHDR and SFDVKD. CDR3 protein: CATSDLRGDTQYF. As DNA, the CDR3 is TGTGCCACCAGTGATTTACGGGGAGATACGCAGTATTTT.

This clone was detected once. The J gene is TRBJ1-2, the V gene TRBV6-5; tentative D call: TRBD1 (5 bases). Trimming took 7 bases from V and 5 from J, leaving 14 bases between them. Germline CDR1 and CDR2: MNHEY and SVGAGI. CDR3 length: 13 amino acids. The CDR3 DNA is TGTGCCAGCATCTCAGACAGATTTTATGGCTACACCTTC. Translation: CASISDRFYGYTF.

The gene calls are TRBV7-2 and TRBJ2-6, with TRBD2 as a possible D gene (5 bases). V lost 1 base, J lost 2 bases, and 18 bases lay in between. There are 19 residues in the CDR3. CDR1 is SGHTA and CDR2 is FQGNSA in the germline V gene. CDR3 protein: CASSLGLWRVQPGANVLTF. In DNA form, the CDR3 reads TGTGCCAGCAGCTTAGGACTTTGGCGGGTCCAACCTGGGGCCAACGTCCTGACTTTC.

This chain connects TRBV19 to TRBJ1-1; 7 positions agree with TRBD1. This CDR3 has 14 residues. The trim removed 3 bases at V and 7 bases at J, leaving 8 bases unmatched. Germline loops: CDR1 LNHDA, CDR2 SQIVND (reference sequence). The CDR3: CASSMAGTVIEAFF. CDR3 bases: TGTGCCAGTAGTATGGCCGGGACAGTGATTGAAGCTTTCTTT. The complete variable domain, with remaining parts taken from reference TRBV19 and TRBJ1-1, reads DGGITQSPKYLFRKEGQNVTLSCEQNLNHDAMYWYRQDPGQGLRLIYYSQIVNDFQKGDIAEGYSVSREKKESFPLTVTSAQKNPTAFYLCASSMAGTVIEAFFGQGTRLTVV.

In DNA, the CDR3 is TGTGCCAGCAGCCAGCGGGAGGGCACACCCGGGGAGCTGTTTTTT. Translated: CASSQREGTPGELFF. The chain uses TRBV9 and TRBJ2-2, with TRBD2 matching over 10 bases. Germline V gives CDR1 SGDLS, CDR2 YYNGEE. J was trimmed by 6 bases and V by 4 bases; bases with no gene match: 6. This CDR3 is built from 15 residues.

J is TRBJ2-2 and V is TRBV7-3; the match to TRBD2 covers 13 bases. CDR1 and CDR2 from the germline V gene are SGHTA and FQGTGA. The CDR3 runs 17 residues. The V and J ends lost 4 bases and 5 bases, in that order; junction bases with no gene match: 7. The CDR3 bases are TGTGCCAGCAGCTCTACTAGCGGGAGGGCCAGGACCGGGGAGCTGTTTTTT. Translating it yields CASSSTSGRARTGELFF.

The rearrangement uses TRBV7-9 and TRBJ2-5; 8 nucleotides line up with TRBD1. The V and J ends lost 4 bases and 5 bases, in that order; junction bases with no gene match: 6. CDR3 size: 14 residues. Germline V CDR1 and CDR2: SEHNR, FQNEAQ (reference sequence). CDR3 protein: CASSSGQAGETQYF. DNA for the CDR3: TGTGCCAGCAGCTCGGGACAGGCTGGCGAGACCCAGTACTTC.

The chain links TRBV5-5 to TRBJ1-1; D is unclear. This CDR3 is built from 15 residues. Trimming left V 0 bases short and J 3 bases short, with 12 bases between. CDR1 and CDR2 from the germline V gene are SGHKS and YYEKEE (reference sequence). CDR3 amino acids: CASSLEGASHTEAFF. For the CDR3, the DNA is TGTGCCAGCAGCTTGGAAGGAGCATCACACACTGAAGCTTTCTTT.

This clone has ten or more counts. The DNA of the CDR3 is TGCGCCAGCAGCCAAGGGGACACGAACACCGGGGAGCTGTTTTTT. Its translation is CASSQGDTNTGELFF. V is TRBV4-3 and J is TRBJ2-2; D may be TRBD1 (6 bases). The V gene's germline CDR1 is LGHNA and CDR2 YSLEER. V lost 1 base, J lost 0 bases, and 6 bases lay in between. CDR3 length: 15 residues.

The V gene is TRBV6-1, the J gene TRBJ2-1; 8 nucleotides line up with TRBD2. V dropped 0 bases and J dropped 14; count of bases not matched to a gene: 3. CDR1 and CDR2 (germline): MNHNS, SASEGT. This CDR3 contains 12 residues. This chain's CDR3 is CASSEAQREKFF. DNA for the CDR3: TGTGCCAGCAGTGAAGCCCAGCGGGAGAAGTTCTTC.

The chain is built from TRBV28 and TRBJ2-3; possibly TRBD1 for D (5 bases). Germline V lookup: CDR1 MDHEN, CDR2 SYDVKM. V lost 7 bases and J lost 6, with 14 bases in between. This CDR3 comprises 13 residues. CDR3 coding DNA: TGTGCCAGCACGGCCAGGGTTACGGATACGCAGTATTTT. This codes for CASTARVTDTQYF.

The gene calls are TRBV7-2 and TRBJ2-1; maybe TRBD2 (7 bases). The V gene's germline CDR1 is SGHTA and CDR2 FQGNSA. V shed 3 bases and J shed 0 bases, with 15 bases lying between them. This CDR3 spans 17 amino acids. CDR3 sequence reads: CASSLAGEGSSYNEQFF. Written as DNA, the CDR3 is TGTGCCAGCAGCTTGGCAGGGGAGGGGAGCTCCTACAATGAGCAGTTCTTC.